This record looks at one T cell receptor beta chain sequence and its context. The data were obtained in a study of blood T cell repertoires in COVID-19. Across the study: In each case, the material was cDNA or gDNA derived from T cells, B-cell-depleted T cells, or PBMCs.

V lost 1 base and J 6 bases, leaving 10 bases between the germline ends. The CDR3 has 13 residues. The germline CDR1 and CDR2 sequences are LGHDT and YNNKEL (reference sequence). During active infection, Seattle patients enrolled and were then monitored through disease. Per the original data handling: Nucleated cell counts were estimated from reference gene primer amplification. Libraries were prepared by immunoSEQ multiplex PCR; TCRdb keeps only in-frame clonotypes and omits some of them. That table gives V, J and clone size, and the DNA gave D and trimming. The sample comprises about 52,000 clones, around 81% of which are singletons, and more than 20% rests with the top ten.

The sample was peripheral blood. The V and J genes are TRBV3-1 (or the pseudogene TRBV3-2) and TRBJ2-7; the D gene is possibly TRBD2 (5 bases). The sequence was obtained from an elderly woman with COVID-19, enrolled during active disease. CDR3: CASSQGRGSEQYF. As DNA, the CDR3 is TGTGCCAGCAGCCAAGGACGGGGATCCGAGCAGTACTTC.